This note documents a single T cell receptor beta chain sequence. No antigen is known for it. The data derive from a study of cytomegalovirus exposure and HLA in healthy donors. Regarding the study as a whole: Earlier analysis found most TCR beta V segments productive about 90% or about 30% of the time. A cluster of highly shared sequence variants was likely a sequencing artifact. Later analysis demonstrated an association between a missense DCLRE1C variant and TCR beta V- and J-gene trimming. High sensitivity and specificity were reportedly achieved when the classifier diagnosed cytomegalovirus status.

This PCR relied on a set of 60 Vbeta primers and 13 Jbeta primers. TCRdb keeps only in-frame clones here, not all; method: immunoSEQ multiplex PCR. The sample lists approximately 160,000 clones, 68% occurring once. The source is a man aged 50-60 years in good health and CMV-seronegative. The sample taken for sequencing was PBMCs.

The CDR3 nucleotides are TGCGCCAGCAGCCAAACCGGGACACTGAACACCGGGGAGCTGTTTTTT. Amino acids: CASSQTGTLNTGELFF. This chain joins TRBV4-3 and TRBJ2-2; D possibly corresponds to TRBD1 (6 bases). Germline V CDR1 and CDR2: LGHNA, YSLEER. With 2 bases removed from V and 1 base from J, the gap between germline ends came to 11 bases. This CDR3 comprises 16 residues.